These 2 T cell receptor beta chains were all obtained from the same sample, sequenced in a study of T cells after yellow fever vaccination. TCRdb re-called the 5' RACE reads through MiXCR, storing one row per CDR3 protein. The sample shows about 47,000 distinct CDR3 sequences, 7% to 9% of them seen only once. This sample comprised CD8+ T cells sorted from PBMCs, obtained around 15 days after the first yellow fever vaccination. Every receptor here comes from a man aged 18 to 30 who received the YFV17D yellow fever vaccine.

This clonotype was counted many times. This chain joins TRBV20-1 and TRBJ2-1, with 15 bases identical to TRBD2. V shed 3 bases, J shed 4 bases, and the junction held 4 bases outside the gene matches. CDR3 length equals 16 residues. CDR1 and CDR2 (germline): DFQATT, SNEGSKA (reference sequence). This chain's CDR3 is CSASRGLAGGYNEQFF. The CDR3 DNA is TGCAGTGCTAGTCGGGGACTAGCGGGGGGATACAATGAGCAGTTCTTC.

This clonotype was seen a few times. The chain joins TRBV29-1 to TRBJ2-5; no clear D gene. CDR3 length: 14 amino acids. CDR1 is SQVTM and CDR2 is ANQGSEA in the germline V gene. Between the trimmed V and J ends, which lost 1 base and 5 bases, there was a span of 14 bases. This CDR3 reads CSVEVAGRRETQYF. The CDR3 coding sequence is TGCAGCGTTGAAGTGGCCGGGCGGCGCGAGACCCAGTACTTC.